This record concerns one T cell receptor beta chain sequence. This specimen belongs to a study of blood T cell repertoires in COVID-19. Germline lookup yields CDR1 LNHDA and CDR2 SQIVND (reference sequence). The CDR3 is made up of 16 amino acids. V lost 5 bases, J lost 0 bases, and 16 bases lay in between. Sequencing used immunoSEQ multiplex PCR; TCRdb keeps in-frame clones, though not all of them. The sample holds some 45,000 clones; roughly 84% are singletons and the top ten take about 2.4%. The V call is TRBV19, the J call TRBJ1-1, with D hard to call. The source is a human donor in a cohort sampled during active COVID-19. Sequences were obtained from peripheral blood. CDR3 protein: CASSSGQVLLNTEAFF. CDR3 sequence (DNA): TGTGCCAGTAGTTCTGGGCAGGTGCTCTTGAACACTGAAGCTTTCTTT.